This TCR beta chain was identified in a study of T cells after yellow fever vaccination. TCRdb called the 5' RACE reads again in MiXCR, with one record for every CDR3 protein. The sample lists about 630,000 distinct CDR3 sequences; approximately 13% were seen once. Trimming pared 3 bases from V and 8 bases from J, leaving 12 bases between. This CDR3 comprises 12 residues. Germline V gene sequence: CDR1 DFQATT, CDR2 SNEGSKA (reference sequence). This chain links TRBV20-1 with TRBJ2-3; a possible D gene is TRBD1 (6 bases). The starting material was PBMCs, obtained on the day of the yellow fever booster vaccination. The origin of this receptor is a man between 25 and 39 years old who received the YFV17D yellow fever vaccine. DNA for the CDR3: TGCAGTGCTAGGATGGGGGCCGCTACGCAGTATTTT. Amino acid sequence: CSARMGAATQYF.